The clone carrying this TCR beta chain was seen many times. Data came from immunoSEQ multiplex PCR; TCRdb stores just in-frame clones and leaves some out. The sample consists of about 1.1 million clones, about 84% of them appearing once. V was clipped by 7 bases and J by 4 bases, with 14 bases between them. The CDR3 runs to 14 residues. Germline V lookup: CDR1 ENHRY, CDR2 SYGVKD. The data were obtained in a study of shared clonotypes between healthy human individuals. This sequence joins TRBV10-3 and TRBJ2-1; D possibly corresponds to TRBD2 (6 bases). Material: memory CD4+ T cells from PBMCs. Regarding subset: CD45RA-negative fraction. This TCR was recovered from a man younger than 35 in good health. Some clones in this sample may be carry-over from other donors' samples. CDR3 nucleotide sequence: TGTGCCATCAATCCTTCCGGGAGTTACAATGAGCAGTTCTTC. Its protein is CAINPSGSYNEQFF.